This TCR beta chain was identified during a study of blood T cells in healthy people across ages. PCR was performed a second time for about 7 to 12 cycles using a sample-barcoded 5' primer and a J-beta primer mix. One entry per CDR3 protein, called by TCRdb with MiXCR from the 5' RACE reads. The sample consists of around 620,000 distinct CDR3 sequences, roughly 28% of them appearing once. The germline V and J ends were trimmed by 5 bases and 8 bases, with 12 bases remaining between them. Germline values: CDR1 LNHNV, CDR2 YYDKDF (reference sequence). The CDR3 has 13 residues. The chain carries TRBV15 and TRBJ1-4; D unresolved. The sequencing input was blood. The TCR sequence derives from a woman in her seventies in good health. The CDR3 coding sequence is TGTGCCACCAGCCTAGGCCGAGGGGAAAAACTGTTTTTT. Translated, it gives CATSLGRGEKLFF.